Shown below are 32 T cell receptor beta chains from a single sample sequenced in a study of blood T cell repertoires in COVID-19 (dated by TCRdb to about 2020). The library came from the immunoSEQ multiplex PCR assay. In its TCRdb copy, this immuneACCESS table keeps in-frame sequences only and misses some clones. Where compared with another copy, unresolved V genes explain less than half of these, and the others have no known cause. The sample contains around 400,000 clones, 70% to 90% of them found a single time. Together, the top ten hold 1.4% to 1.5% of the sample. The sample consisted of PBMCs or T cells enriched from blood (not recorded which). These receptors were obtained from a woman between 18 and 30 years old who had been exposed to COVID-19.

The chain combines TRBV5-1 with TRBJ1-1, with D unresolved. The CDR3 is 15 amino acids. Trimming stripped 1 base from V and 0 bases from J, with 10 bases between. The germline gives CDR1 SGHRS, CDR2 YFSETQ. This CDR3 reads CASSLMAGLNTEAFF. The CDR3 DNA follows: TGCGCCAGCAGCTTGATGGCGGGATTGAACACTGAAGCTTTCTTT. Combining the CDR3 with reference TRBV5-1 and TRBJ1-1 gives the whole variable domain KAGVTQTPRYLIKTRGQQVTLSCSPISGHRSVSWYQQTPGQGLQFLFEYFSETQRNKGNFPGRFSGRQFSNSRSEMNVSTLELGDSALYLCASSLMAGLNTEAFFGQGTRLTVV.

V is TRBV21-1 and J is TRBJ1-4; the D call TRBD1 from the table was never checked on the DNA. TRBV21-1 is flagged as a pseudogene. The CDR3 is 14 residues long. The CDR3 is CASSLPQGYEKLFF. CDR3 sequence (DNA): TGTGCCAGCAGCCTTCCCCAGGGTTATGAAAAACTGTTTTTT.

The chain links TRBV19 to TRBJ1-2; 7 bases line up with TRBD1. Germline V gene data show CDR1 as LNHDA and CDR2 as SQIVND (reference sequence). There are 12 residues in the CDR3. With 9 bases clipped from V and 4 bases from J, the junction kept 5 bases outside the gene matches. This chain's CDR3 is CASSGDSYGYTF. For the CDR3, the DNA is TGTGCCAGCTCGGGGGACAGCTATGGCTACACCTTC.

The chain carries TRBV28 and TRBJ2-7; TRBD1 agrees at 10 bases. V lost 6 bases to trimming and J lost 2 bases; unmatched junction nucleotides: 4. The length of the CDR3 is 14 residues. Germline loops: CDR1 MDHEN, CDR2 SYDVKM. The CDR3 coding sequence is TGTGCCAGCAGGACAGGGGGCTACACCTACGAGCAGTACTTC. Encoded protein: CASRTGGYTYEQYF.

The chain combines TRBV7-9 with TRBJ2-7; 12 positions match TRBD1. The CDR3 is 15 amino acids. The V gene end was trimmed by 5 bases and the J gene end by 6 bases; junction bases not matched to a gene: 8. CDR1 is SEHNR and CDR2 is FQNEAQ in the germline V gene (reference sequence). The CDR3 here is CASSQGQGAPGEQYF. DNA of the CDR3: TGTGCCAGCAGCCAGGGACAGGGGGCGCCGGGCGAGCAGTACTTC.

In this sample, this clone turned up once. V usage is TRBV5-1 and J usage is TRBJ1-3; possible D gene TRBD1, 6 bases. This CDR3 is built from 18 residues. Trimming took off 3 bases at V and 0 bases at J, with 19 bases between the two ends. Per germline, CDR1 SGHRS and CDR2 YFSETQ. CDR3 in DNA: TGCGCCAGCAGCTCTGCCGGGACACTAGACTCCTCTGGAAACACCATATATTTT. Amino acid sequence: CASSSAGTLDSSGNTIYF. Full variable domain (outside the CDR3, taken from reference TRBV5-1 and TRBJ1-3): KAGVTQTPRYLIKTRGQQVTLSCSPISGHRSVSWYQQTPGQGLQFLFEYFSETQRNKGNFPGRFSGRQFSNSRSEMNVSTLELGDSALYLCASSSAGTLDSSGNTIYFGEGSWLTVV.

CDR3 DNA sequence: TGTGCCAGCAGCGACTACAGCGCGATTACCTATGGCTACACCTTC. Translating it yields CASSDYSAITYGYTF. This rearrangement joins TRBV5-8 to TRBJ1-2; no clear D gene. From germline, CDR1 is SGHTS and CDR2 YDEGEE. The CDR3 covers 15 residues. Trimming removed 4 bases from V and 4 bases from J, with 17 bases in between.

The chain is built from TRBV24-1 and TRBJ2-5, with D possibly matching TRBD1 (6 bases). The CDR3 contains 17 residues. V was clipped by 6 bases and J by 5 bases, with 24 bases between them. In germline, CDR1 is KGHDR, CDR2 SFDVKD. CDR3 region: CATSPAERDLRGETQYF. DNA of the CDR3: TGTGCCACCAGTCCGGCGGAGAGGGACCTAAGGGGGGAGACCCAGTACTTC.

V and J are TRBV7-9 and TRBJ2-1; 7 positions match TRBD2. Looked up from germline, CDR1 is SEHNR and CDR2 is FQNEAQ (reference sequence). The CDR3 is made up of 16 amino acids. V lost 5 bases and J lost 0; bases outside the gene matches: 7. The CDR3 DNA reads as TGTGCCAGCAGCCGTTGGGGGGGTGGCTCCTACAATGAGCAGTTCTTC. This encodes CASSRWGGGSYNEQFF.

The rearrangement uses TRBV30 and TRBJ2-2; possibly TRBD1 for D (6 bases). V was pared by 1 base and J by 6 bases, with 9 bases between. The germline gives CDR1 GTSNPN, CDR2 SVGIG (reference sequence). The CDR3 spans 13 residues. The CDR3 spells CAWSGQAAGELFF. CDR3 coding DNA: TGTGCCTGGAGTGGACAGGCGGCCGGGGAGCTGTTTTTT.

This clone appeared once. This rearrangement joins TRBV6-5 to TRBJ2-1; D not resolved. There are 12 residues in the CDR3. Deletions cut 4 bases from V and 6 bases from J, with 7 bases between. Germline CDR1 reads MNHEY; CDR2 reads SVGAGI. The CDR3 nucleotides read TGTGCCAGCAGTTCGGTGTTCAATGAGCAGTTCTTC. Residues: CASSSVFNEQFF.

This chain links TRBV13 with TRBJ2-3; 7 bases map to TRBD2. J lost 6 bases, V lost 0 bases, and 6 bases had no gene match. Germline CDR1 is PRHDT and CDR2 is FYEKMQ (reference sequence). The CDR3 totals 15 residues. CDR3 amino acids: CASSLGGRAADTQYF. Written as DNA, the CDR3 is TGTGCCAGCAGCTTAGGGGGGAGGGCCGCGGATACGCAGTATTTT. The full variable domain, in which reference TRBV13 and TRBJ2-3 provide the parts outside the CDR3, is AAGVIQSPRHLIKEKRETATLKCYPIPRHDTVYWYQQGPGQDPQFLISFYEKMQSDKGSIPDRFSAQQFSDYHSELNMSSLELGDSALYFCASSLGGRAADTQYFGPGTRLTVL.

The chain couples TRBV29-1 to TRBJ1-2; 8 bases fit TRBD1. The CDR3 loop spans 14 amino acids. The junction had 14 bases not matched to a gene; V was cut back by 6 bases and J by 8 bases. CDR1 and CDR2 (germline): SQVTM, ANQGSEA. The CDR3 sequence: CSVATGAQLFGYTF. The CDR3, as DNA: TGCAGCGTCGCGACAGGGGCCCAACTATTCGGCTACACCTTC.

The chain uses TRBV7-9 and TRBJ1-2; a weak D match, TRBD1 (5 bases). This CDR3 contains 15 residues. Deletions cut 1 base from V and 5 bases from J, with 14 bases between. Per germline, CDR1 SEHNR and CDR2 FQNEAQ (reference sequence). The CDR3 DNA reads TGTGCCAGCAGCTTAGGGTTCAGGGAACTATATGGCTACACCTTC. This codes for CASSLGFRELYGYTF. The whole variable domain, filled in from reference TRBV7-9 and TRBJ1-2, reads DTGVSQNPRHKITKRGQNVTFRCDPISEHNRLYWYRQTLGQGPEFLTYFQNEAQLEKSRLLSDRFSAERPKGSFSTLEIQRTEQGDSAMYLCASSLGFRELYGYTFGSGTRLTVV.

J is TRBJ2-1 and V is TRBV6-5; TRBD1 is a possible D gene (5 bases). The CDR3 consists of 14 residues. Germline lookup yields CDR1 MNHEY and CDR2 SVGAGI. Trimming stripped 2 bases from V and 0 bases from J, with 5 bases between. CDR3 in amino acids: CASSYDSSYNEQFF. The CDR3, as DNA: TGTGCCAGCAGTTACGACAGCTCCTACAATGAGCAGTTCTTC.

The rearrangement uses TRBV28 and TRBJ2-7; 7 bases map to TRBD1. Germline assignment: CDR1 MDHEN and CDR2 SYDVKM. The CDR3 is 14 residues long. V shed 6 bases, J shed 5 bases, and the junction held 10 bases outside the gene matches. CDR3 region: CASSPGTERDEQYF. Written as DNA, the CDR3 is TGTGCCAGCAGCCCCGGGACAGAGAGGGACGAGCAGTACTTC.

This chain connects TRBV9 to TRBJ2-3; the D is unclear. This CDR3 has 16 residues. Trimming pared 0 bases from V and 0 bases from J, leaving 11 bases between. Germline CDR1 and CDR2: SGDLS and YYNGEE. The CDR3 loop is CASSVGSASSTDTQYF. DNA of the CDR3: TGTGCCAGCAGCGTAGGCAGCGCGTCTAGCACAGATACGCAGTATTTT.

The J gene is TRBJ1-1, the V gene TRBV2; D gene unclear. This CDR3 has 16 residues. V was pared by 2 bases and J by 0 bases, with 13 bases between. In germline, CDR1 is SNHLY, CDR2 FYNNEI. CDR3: CASSESWLGMNTEAFF. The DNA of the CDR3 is TGTGCCAGCAGTGAATCGTGGCTGGGCATGAACACTGAAGCTTTCTTT.

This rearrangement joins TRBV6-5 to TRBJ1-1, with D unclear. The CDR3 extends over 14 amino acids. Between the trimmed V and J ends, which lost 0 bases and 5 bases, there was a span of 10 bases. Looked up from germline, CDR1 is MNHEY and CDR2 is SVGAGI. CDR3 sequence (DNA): TGTGCCAGCAGTTACTCGAATTCTAGAACTGAAGCTTTCTTT. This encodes CASSYSNSRTEAFF.

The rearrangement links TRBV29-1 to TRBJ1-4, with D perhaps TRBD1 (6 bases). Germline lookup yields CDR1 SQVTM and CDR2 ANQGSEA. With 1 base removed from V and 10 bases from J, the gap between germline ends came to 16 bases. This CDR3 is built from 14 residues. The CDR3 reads CSVEGTATYGKLFF. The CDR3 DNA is TGCAGCGTTGAAGGGACAGCTACGTACGGAAAACTGTTTTTT.

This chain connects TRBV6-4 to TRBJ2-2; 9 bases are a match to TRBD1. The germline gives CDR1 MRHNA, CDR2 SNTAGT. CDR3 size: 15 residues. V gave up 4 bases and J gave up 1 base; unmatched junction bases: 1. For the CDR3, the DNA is TGTGCCAGCAGTGCGGGACAGGGGAACACCGGGGAGCTGTTTTTT. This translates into CASSAGQGNTGELFF.

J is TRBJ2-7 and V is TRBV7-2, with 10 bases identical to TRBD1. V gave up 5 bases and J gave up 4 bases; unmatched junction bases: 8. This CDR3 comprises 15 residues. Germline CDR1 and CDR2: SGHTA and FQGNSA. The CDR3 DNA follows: TGTGCCAGCAGCGTCGACAGGGGGCAGTGGTACGAGCAGTACTTC. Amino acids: CASSVDRGQWYEQYF.

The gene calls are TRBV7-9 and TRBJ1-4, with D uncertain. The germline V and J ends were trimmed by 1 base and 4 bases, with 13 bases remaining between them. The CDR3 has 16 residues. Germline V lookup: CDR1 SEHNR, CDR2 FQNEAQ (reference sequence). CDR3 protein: CASSLGGRGFNEKLFF. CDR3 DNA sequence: TGTGCCAGCAGCTTAGGTGGACGGGGATTTAATGAAAAACTGTTTTTT.

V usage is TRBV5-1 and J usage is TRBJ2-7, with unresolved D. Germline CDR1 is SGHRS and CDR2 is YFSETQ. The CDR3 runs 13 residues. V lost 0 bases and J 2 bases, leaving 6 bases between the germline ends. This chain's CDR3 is CASSLVTAYEQYF. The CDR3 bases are TGCGCCAGCAGCTTGGTTACAGCCTACGAGCAGTACTTC.

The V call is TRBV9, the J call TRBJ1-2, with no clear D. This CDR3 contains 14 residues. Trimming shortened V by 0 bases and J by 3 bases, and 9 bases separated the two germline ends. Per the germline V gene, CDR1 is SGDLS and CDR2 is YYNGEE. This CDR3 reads CASSVEEGYYGYTF. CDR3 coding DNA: TGTGCCAGCAGCGTAGAGGAGGGATACTATGGCTACACCTTC. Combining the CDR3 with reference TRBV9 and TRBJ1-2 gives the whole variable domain DSGVTQTPKHLITATGQRVTLRCSPRSGDLSVYWYQQSLDQGLQFLIQYYNGEERAKGNILERFSAQQFPDLHSELNLSSLELGDSALYFCASSVEEGYYGYTFGSGTRLTVV.

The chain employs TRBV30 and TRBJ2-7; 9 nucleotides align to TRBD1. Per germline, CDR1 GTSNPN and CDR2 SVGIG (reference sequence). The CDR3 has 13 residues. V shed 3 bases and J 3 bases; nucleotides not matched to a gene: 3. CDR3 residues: CAWRGTGFYEQYF. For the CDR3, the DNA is TGTGCCTGGAGGGGGACAGGGTTCTACGAGCAGTACTTC.

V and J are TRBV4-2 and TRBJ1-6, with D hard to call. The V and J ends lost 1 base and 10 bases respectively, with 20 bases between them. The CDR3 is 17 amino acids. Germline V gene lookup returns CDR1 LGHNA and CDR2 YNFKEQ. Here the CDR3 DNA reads TGTGCCAGCAGCCAAGGATCAGGCGACCACTTAAGCTCACCCCTCCACTTT. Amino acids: CASSQGSGDHLSSPLHF.

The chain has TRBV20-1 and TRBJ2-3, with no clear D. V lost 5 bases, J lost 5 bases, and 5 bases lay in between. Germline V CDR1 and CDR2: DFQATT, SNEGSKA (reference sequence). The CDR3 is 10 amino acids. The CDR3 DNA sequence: TGCAGTGCTCTAAAAGATACGCAGTATTTT. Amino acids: CSALKDTQYF.

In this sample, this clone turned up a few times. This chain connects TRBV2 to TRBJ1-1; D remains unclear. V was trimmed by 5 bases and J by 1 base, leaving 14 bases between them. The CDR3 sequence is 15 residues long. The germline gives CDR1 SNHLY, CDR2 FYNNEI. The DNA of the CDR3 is TGTGCCAGCAGTCCGCGGGCAGGAGAGAACACTGAAGCTTTCTTT. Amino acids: CASSPRAGENTEAFF.

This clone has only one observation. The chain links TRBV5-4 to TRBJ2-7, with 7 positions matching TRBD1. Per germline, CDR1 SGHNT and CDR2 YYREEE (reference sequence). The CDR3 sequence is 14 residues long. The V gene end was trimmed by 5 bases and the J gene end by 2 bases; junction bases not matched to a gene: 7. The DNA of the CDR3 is TGTGCCAGCAGGGCCCGGGACAGCACCTACGAGCAGTACTTC. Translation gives CASRARDSTYEQYF.

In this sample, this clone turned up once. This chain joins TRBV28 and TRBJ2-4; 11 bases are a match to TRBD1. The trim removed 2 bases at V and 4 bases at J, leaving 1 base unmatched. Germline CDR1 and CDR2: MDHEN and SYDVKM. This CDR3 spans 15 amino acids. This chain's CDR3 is CASSLGQGAKNIQYF. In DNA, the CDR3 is TGTGCCAGCAGTTTAGGACAGGGGGCAAAAAACATTCAGTACTTC.

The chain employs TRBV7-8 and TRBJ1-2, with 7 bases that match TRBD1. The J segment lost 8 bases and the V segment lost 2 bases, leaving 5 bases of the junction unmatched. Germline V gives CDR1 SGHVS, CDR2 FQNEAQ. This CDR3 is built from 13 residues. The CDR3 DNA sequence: TGTGCCAGCAGCTTATTCCAGGGGGAGGGCTACACCTTC. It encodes CASSLFQGEGYTF.